The 9 T cell receptor beta chains reported below all come from one sample, sequenced in a study of blood T cell repertoires in COVID-19. Repertoires were generated with immunoSEQ multiplex PCR, while TCRdb's copy carries only in-frame clones and drops some. The data hold about 160,000 clones, with approximately 81% observed a single time. Sequenced material: PBMCs or T cells enriched from blood (not recorded which). All receptors come from a woman aged 45-60 years who had recovered from COVID-19.

The V call is TRBV12-3 or TRBV12-4, the J call TRBJ1-2; weak D call: TRBD1 (5 bases). Trimming stripped 4 bases from V and 10 bases from J, with 13 bases between. This CDR3 is built from 12 residues. CDR3 bases: TGTGCCAGCAGTTCGGGACTATTACCCTACACCTTC. Protein: CASSSGLLPYTF.

The genes are TRBV7-2 and TRBJ1-5; D ambiguous. Per germline, CDR1 SGHTA and CDR2 FQGNSA. Trimming cost V 5 bases and J 2 bases, with 7 bases left between them. The CDR3 length is 13 residues. CDR3 sequence reads: CASSPPGNQPQHF. The CDR3 DNA reads as TGTGCCAGCAGCCCTCCAGGCAATCAGCCCCAGCATTTT.

The chain recombines TRBV11-3 with TRBJ1-5; tentatively, D is TRBD1 (6 bases). V lost 3 bases to trimming and J lost 9 bases, with 18 bases between them. From germline, CDR1 is SGHNT and CDR2 YENEEA. This CDR3 is built from 15 residues. The CDR3 reads CASSFYRVDTLPQHF. The CDR3 nucleotides read TGTGCCAGCAGCTTTTACAGGGTTGATACCTTGCCCCAGCATTTT.

The J gene is TRBJ1-5, the V gene TRBV7-2, with D maybe TRBD1 (5 bases). Trimming cost V 1 base and J 3 bases, with 7 bases left between them. Germline CDR1 reads SGHTA; CDR2 reads FQGNSA. This CDR3 contains 14 residues. The CDR3 reads CASSLDRINQPQHF. In nucleotides, the CDR3 is TGTGCCAGCAGCTTAGACAGGATCAATCAGCCCCAGCATTTT. Variable domain in full (rest from reference TRBV7-2 and TRBJ1-5): GAGVSQSPSNKVTEKGKDVELRCDPISGHTALYWYRQSLGQGLEFLIYFQGNSAPDKSGLPSDRFSAERTGGSVSTLTIQRTQQEDSAVYLCASSLDRINQPQHFGDGTRLSIL.

The rearrangement joins TRBV19 to TRBJ1-3; D possibly corresponds to TRBD1 (5 bases). The germline V gene encodes CDR1 LNHDA and CDR2 SQIVND (reference sequence). V was clipped by 8 bases and J by 3 bases, with 14 bases between them. The CDR3 is 14 amino acids. The CDR3 DNA reads as TGTGCCAGTCGCGGAGGGGTTATTGGAAACACCATATATTTT. This translates into CASRGGVIGNTIYF.

CDR3 loop: CASSQGRGSTNEKLFF. The DNA of the CDR3 is TGTGCCAGCTCACAAGGTCGGGGGAGTACTAATGAAAAACTGTTTTTT. The chain combines TRBV18 with TRBJ1-4, with a weak D call TRBD1 (5 bases). The CDR3 sequence is 16 residues long. Germline-derived CDR1 and CDR2 are KGHSH and LQKENI. Deletions cut 4 bases from V and 2 bases from J, with 14 bases between.

This rearrangement joins TRBV28 to TRBJ2-7, with 9 bases that match TRBD2. The CDR3 consists of 16 residues. The junction had 7 bases not matched to a gene; V was cut back by 1 base and J by 3 bases. Germline CDR1 and CDR2: MDHEN and SYDVKM. CDR3 DNA: TGTGCCAGCAGTTTATATGGGACTAGCAGTTACTACGAGCAGTACTTC. It translates to CASSLYGTSSYYEQYF.

This chain uses TRBV5-1 with TRBJ1-2; 8 bases are a match to TRBD1. The CDR3 is made up of 14 amino acids. Trimming took 2 bases from V and 7 from J; bases not matched to a gene: 7. Germline-derived CDR1 and CDR2 are SGHRS and YFSETQ. CDR3 region: CASSLGQGARGYTF. The CDR3 region has the DNA TGCGCCAGCAGCTTAGGTCAGGGGGCGCGTGGCTACACCTTC.

V usage is TRBV2 and J usage is TRBJ2-7; the D gene is possibly TRBD1 (5 bases). This CDR3 contains 12 residues. The germline CDR1 and CDR2 sequences are SNHLY and FYNNEI. Trimming removed 8 bases from V and 3 bases from J, with 11 bases in between. CDR3 in DNA: TGTGCCAGCCTGGAAACAGGCTACGAGCAGTACTTC. It specifies CASLETGYEQYF.